This T cell receptor (beta chain) was obtained from a study of T cell repertoires in MIS-A myocarditis. Repertoires were generated with immunoSEQ multiplex PCR, while TCRdb's copy carries only in-frame clones and drops some. This sample has 10,000 to 13,000 clones, with roughly 84% found just once. The CDR3 has 13 amino acids. In germline, CDR1 is MDHEN, CDR2 SYDVKM. The V end was cut by 3 bases, the J end by 4 bases, with 9 bases between. Sequenced input: right ventricle heart tissue obtained at autopsy. This chain connects TRBV28 to TRBJ1-2; D possibly corresponds to TRBD1 (5 bases). The clonotype was recovered from a man younger than 30 with fulminant myocarditis from multisystem inflammatory syndrome in adults (MIS-A) after COVID-19. The DNA of the CDR3 is TGTGCCAGCAGTTTGGGGGGAAGCTATGGCTACACCTTC. Translated: CASSLGGSYGYTF.